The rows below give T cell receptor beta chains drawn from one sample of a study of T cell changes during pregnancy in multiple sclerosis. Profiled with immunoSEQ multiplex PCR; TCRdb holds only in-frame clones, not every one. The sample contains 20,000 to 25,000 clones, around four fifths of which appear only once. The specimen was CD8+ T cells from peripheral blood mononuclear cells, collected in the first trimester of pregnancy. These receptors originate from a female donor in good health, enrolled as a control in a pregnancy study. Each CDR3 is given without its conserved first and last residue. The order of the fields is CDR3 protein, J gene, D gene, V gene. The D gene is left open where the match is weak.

CDR3 protein: ASSPTTGSYEQY
J gene: TRBJ2-7
D gene: TRBD1
V gene: TRBV11-2

CDR3 protein: ASSVRGYGYT
J gene: TRBJ1-2
D gene: .
V gene: TRBV9

CDR3 protein: ASEDSYEQY
J gene: TRBJ2-7
D gene: .
V gene: TRBV6-5

CDR3 protein: ASSYSMVSGEEPQH
J gene: TRBJ1-5
D gene: .
V gene: TRBV6-5

CDR3 protein: ASSQAGRETQY
J gene: TRBJ2-5
D gene: .
V gene: TRBV6-6

CDR3 protein: AITSGGPQEQF
J gene: TRBJ2-1
D gene: TRBD2
V gene: TRBV10-3

CDR3 protein: ASSTTHNYGYT
J gene: TRBJ1-2
D gene: .
V gene: TRBV6-1

CDR3 protein: ASSFRDRLAITEAF
J gene: TRBJ1-1
D gene: TRBD1
V gene: TRBV11-3

CDR3 protein: ASSIRQGLNQPQH
J gene: TRBJ1-5
D gene: .
V gene: TRBV19

CDR3 protein: ASSLVGANTEAF
J gene: TRBJ1-1
D gene: .
V gene: TRBV5-6

CDR3 protein: ASSSYRGNTEAF
J gene: TRBJ1-1
D gene: TRBD1
V gene: TRBV28

CDR3 protein: ASSPRQGRVGEQF
J gene: TRBJ2-1
D gene: TRBD1
V gene: TRBV6-6